These 28 T cell receptor beta chains originate from one sample sequenced in a study of T cell repertoires in cytomegalovirus infection (dated by TCRdb to the late 2010s). This sample was sequenced with an Illumina HiSeq 1500. The public reads were reanalyzed by TCRdb: fastp trimming at Q25, MiXCR alignment, in-frame beta chains only. Rows with a matching CDR3 protein are joined into one entry that keeps the most common DNA and genes. Counted in this sample were approximately 750,000 distinct CDR3 sequences; roughly 35% of them appeared once. Around 2.8% of the sample goes to the ten largest clones. Sequences were obtained from PBMCs. All receptors come from a human donor in good health (CMV status not recorded). Some clones in this sample may be carry-over from other donors' samples.

V usage is TRBV6-2 or TRBV6-3 and J usage is TRBJ2-1, with a tentative D call TRBD1 (6 bases). This CDR3 has 13 residues. Germline V CDR1 and CDR2: MNHEY, SVGEGT. Trimming shortened V by 6 bases and J by 12 bases, and 18 bases separated the two germline ends. This CDR3 is CASSQDSARGQFF. The DNA of the CDR3 is TGTGCCAGCAGCCAGGACAGCGCGAGGGGGCAGTTCTTC.

This clonotype was seen a few times. The CDR3 spells CASITGQGSQPQHF. CDR3 DNA sequence: TGTGCCAGCATTACGGGACAGGGGAGTCAGCCCCAGCATTTT. The V call is TRBV28, the J call TRBJ1-5; 10 bases map to TRBD1. The ends lost 7 bases at V and 6 bases at J; junction bases unmatched: 6. Germline lookup yields CDR1 MDHEN and CDR2 SYDVKM. This CDR3 is 14 amino acids long.

This clonotype appeared once. This chain joins TRBV4-1 and TRBJ2-1, with 7 bases identical to TRBD1. The CDR3 sequence is 17 residues long. The V gene end was trimmed by 1 base and the J gene end by 4 bases; junction bases not matched to a gene: 10. Germline-derived CDR1 and CDR2 are MGHRA and YSYEKL. CDR3 in DNA: TGCGCCAGCAGCCAAGGTCTCCCCGGACAGGATTACAATGAGCAGTTCTTC. Protein product: CASSQGLPGQDYNEQFF.

The chain recombines TRBV15 with TRBJ2-3; no clear D. The germline V gene encodes CDR1 LNHNV and CDR2 YYDKDF (reference sequence). The CDR3 extends over 14 amino acids. The germline V and J ends were trimmed by 0 bases and 1 base, with 5 bases remaining between them. CDR3 sequence reads: CATSRERGTDTQYF. The CDR3 DNA follows: TGTGCCACCAGCAGAGAAAGGGGCACAGATACGCAGTATTTT. Looking up the rest from reference TRBV15 and TRBJ2-3 gives the full variable domain: DAMVIQNPRYQVTQFGKPVTLSCSQTLNHNVMYWYQQKSSQAPKLLFHYYDKDFNNEADTPDNFQSRRPNTSFCFLDIRSPGLGDTAMYLCATSRERGTDTQYFGPGTRLTVL.

The rearrangement uses TRBV2 and TRBJ2-7; TRBD1 or TRBD2 may be the D gene (5 bases each). Germline assignment: CDR1 SNHLY and CDR2 FYNNEI. The CDR3 consists of 15 residues. The germline V and J ends were trimmed by 2 bases and 3 bases, with 14 bases remaining between them. The chain's CDR3 is CASSEFFGGSYEQYF. The CDR3 bases are TGTGCCAGCAGTGAATTCTTTGGGGGAAGCTACGAGCAGTACTTC.

This clonotype has a handful of counts. This sequence joins TRBV7-2 and TRBJ2-5; D could derive from TRBD1 or TRBD2 (5 bases each). Germline assignment: CDR1 SGHTA and CDR2 FQGNSA. V shed 1 base and J shed 5 bases, with 14 bases lying between them. This CDR3 region has 15 residues. Here the CDR3 reads CASSLGRDASETQYF. CDR3 DNA sequence: TGTGCCAGCAGCTTAGGCCGGGACGCCAGCGAGACCCAGTACTTC.

Only a few counts were recorded for this clonotype. The V gene is TRBV7-8, the J gene TRBJ2-7; 9 bases line up with TRBD1. This CDR3 region has 15 residues. In germline, CDR1 is SGHVS, CDR2 FQNEAQ. V dropped 4 bases and J dropped 5; count of bases not matched to a gene: 9. The CDR3 reads CASSSSTGGSDEQYF. In nucleotides, the CDR3 is TGTGCCAGCAGCTCAAGCACAGGGGGCAGCGACGAGCAGTACTTC.

This clonotype was recorded a few times. The V gene is TRBV2, the J gene TRBJ1-2; D uncertain. V was cut by 6 bases and J by 6 bases, with 8 bases left in between. The germline gives CDR1 SNHLY, CDR2 FYNNEI. The CDR3 is 11 amino acids. The CDR3 DNA follows: TGTGCCAGCAGCCGACGGCATGGCTACACCTTC. Translation gives CASSRRHGYTF.

This sequence joins TRBV19 and TRBJ2-1, with TRBD1 identical over 12 bases. Germline V lookup: CDR1 LNHDA, CDR2 SQIVND (reference sequence). V lost 5 bases and J lost 10; bases outside the gene matches: 9. The CDR3 has 15 residues. This CDR3 is CASSRTGQGAWEQFF. For the CDR3, the DNA is TGTGCCAGTAGTCGTACGGGACAGGGGGCGTGGGAGCAGTTCTTC.

This chain uses TRBV24-1 with TRBJ2-7; D possibly uses TRBD1 or TRBD2 (6 bases each). Per the germline V gene, CDR1 is KGHDR and CDR2 is SFDVKD. CDR3 length: 14 residues. V dropped 9 bases and J dropped 7 bases, with 21 bases sitting between them. The CDR3 is CATDDGLGAGEQYF. DNA for the CDR3: TGTGCCACCGACGACGGGCTGGGGGCGGGGGAGCAGTACTTC.

The chain joins TRBV27 to TRBJ1-5, with unresolved D. Looked up from germline, CDR1 is MNHEY and CDR2 is SMNVEV (reference sequence). The length of the CDR3 is 15 residues. Trimming stripped 4 bases from V and 0 bases from J, with 10 bases between. The CDR3: CASSSWENSNQPQHF. CDR3 coding DNA: TGTGCCAGCAGTTCGTGGGAAAATAGCAATCAGCCCCAGCATTTT.

The chain links TRBV7-2 to TRBJ2-7; D unresolved. Germline CDR1 SGHTA, CDR2 FQGNSA. The CDR3 is made up of 13 amino acids. Trimming removed 5 bases from V and 4 bases from J, with 12 bases in between. CDR3 sequence: CASSQFGPYEQYF. The CDR3 coding sequence is TGTGCCAGCAGCCAATTTGGGCCATACGAGCAGTACTTC.

This clonotype was seen a handful of times. The J gene is TRBJ1-3, the V gene TRBV28; D is undetermined. The CDR3 runs 12 residues. Per germline, CDR1 MDHEN and CDR2 SYDVKM. V lost 3 bases to trimming and J lost 7 bases, with 7 bases between them. In DNA, the CDR3 is TGTGCCAGCAGTTTGAAGGGTAACACCATATATTTT. Residues: CASSLKGNTIYF.

The chain joins TRBV7-9 to TRBJ2-1; TRBD2 matches 8 bases. CDR1 is SEHNR and CDR2 is FQNEAQ in the germline V gene (reference sequence). The J segment lost 3 bases and the V segment lost 6 bases, leaving 10 bases of the junction unmatched. This CDR3 spans 16 amino acids. CDR3 loop: CASSRLSGGLYNEQFF. The DNA for the CDR3 is TGTGCCAGCAGTCGCTTGAGCGGGGGACTCTACAATGAGCAGTTCTTC.

This clonotype was observed a handful of times. This sequence joins TRBV5-5 and TRBJ1-4; 10 bases line up with TRBD1. V shed 4 bases, J shed 7 bases, and the junction held 7 bases outside the gene matches. This CDR3 is 15 amino acids long. Germline V gene data show CDR1 as SGHKS and CDR2 as YYEKEE (reference sequence). Here the CDR3 DNA reads TGTGCCAGCAGCGGACGGACAGGGGGATCTGAAAAACTGTTTTTT. It codes for CASSGRTGGSEKLFF.

This clonotype has a handful of counts. V gene TRBV28 combines with J gene TRBJ2-4; maybe TRBD1 (6 bases). Germline CDR1 and CDR2: MDHEN and SYDVKM. The CDR3 covers 17 residues. V gave up 6 bases and J gave up 5 bases, with 23 bases separating them. The CDR3 sequence: CASREGWQGLPQNIQYF. Here the CDR3 DNA reads TGTGCCAGCAGGGAAGGGTGGCAGGGGCTCCCCCAAAACATTCAGTACTTC.

This clonotype has only a few counts. The gene calls are TRBV12-5 and TRBJ2-3; D is perhaps TRBD1 or TRBD2 (5 bases each). The germline V gene has CDR1 LGHNT and CDR2 FRNRAP. The CDR3 covers 17 residues. Between the trimmed V and J ends, which lost 6 bases and 1 base, there was a span of 20 bases. CDR3 nucleotide sequence: TGTGCTAGTGGGAAGAGGGACGATGGTGAAGGCACAGATACGCAGTATTTT. Residues: CASGKRDDGEGTDTQYF.

This clonotype has only a few counts. This CDR3 is CASSFGAGFNTEAFF. The DNA of the CDR3 is TGTGCCAGCAGCTTCGGGGCAGGGTTTAACACTGAAGCTTTCTTT. The V call is TRBV11-2, the J call TRBJ1-1, with D tentatively TRBD1 (5 bases). The germline V and J ends were trimmed by 3 bases and 2 bases, with 13 bases remaining between them. This CDR3 is built from 15 residues. Germline lookup yields CDR1 SGHAT and CDR2 FQNNGV.

This clonotype was detected ten times or more. This sequence joins TRBV12-3 or TRBV12-4 and TRBJ1-1; the match to TRBD1 covers 9 bases. Trimming cost V 8 bases and J 0 bases; bases outside gene matches: 1. The CDR3 has 13 amino acids. CDR3 in DNA: TGTGCCAGCGGACAGGGGATGAACACTGAAGCTTTCTTT. Translation gives CASGQGMNTEAFF.

This clonotype appeared once. The gene calls are TRBV7-4 and TRBJ1-1; D gene ambiguous. Germline assignment: CDR1 SGHVT and CDR2 SQSDAQ. The CDR3 totals 13 residues. Trimming shortened V by 3 bases and J by 4 bases, and 9 bases separated the two germline ends. The CDR3 spells CASSLPSSTEAFF. Written as DNA, the CDR3 is TGTGCCAGCAGCTTGCCCTCGTCCACTGAAGCTTTCTTT.

The V gene is TRBV27, the J gene TRBJ2-7; D may be TRBD2 (6 bases). The CDR3 has 11 amino acids. From germline, CDR1 is MNHEY and CDR2 SMNVEV (reference sequence). V lost 8 bases, J lost 4 bases, and 9 bases lay in between. The CDR3 DNA is TGTGCCAGCCGCGGGGTGTACGAGCAGTACTTC. This codes for CASRGVYEQYF.

This clonotype was seen a few times. The chain carries TRBV5-4 and TRBJ2-7; D unclear. CDR1 and CDR2 (germline): SGHNT, YYREEE (reference sequence). Between the trimmed V and J ends, which lost 4 bases and 3 bases, there was a span of 11 bases. This CDR3 spans 13 amino acids. The CDR3 DNA sequence: TGTGCCAGCAGCCCCTACCCGGGCTACGAGCAGTACTTC. Protein product: CASSPYPGYEQYF.

This clonotype was counted many times. The chain employs TRBV7-6 and TRBJ1-1; no reliable D call. The CDR3 has 14 residues. V was cut by 2 bases and J by 2 bases, with 9 bases left in between. CDR1 and CDR2 (germline): SGHVS, FNYEAQ. The CDR3 protein is CASSLREVNTEAFF. In DNA, the CDR3 is TGTGCCAGCAGCTTACGGGAAGTTAACACTGAAGCTTTCTTT.

The chain uses TRBV6-1 and TRBJ1-5; D is ambiguous. From germline, CDR1 is MNHNS and CDR2 SASEGT. The CDR3 consists of 16 residues. The ends were cut back, 3 bases at V and 0 bases at J, with 12 bases in the middle. CDR3 nucleotides: TGTGCCAGCAGTGATGGGGAGAACTATAGCAATCAGCCCCAGCATTTT. It is translated as CASSDGENYSNQPQHF.

This sequence joins TRBV7-2 and TRBJ1-3; D ambiguous. The CDR3 length is 15 residues. With 0 bases removed from V and 0 bases from J, the gap between germline ends came to 6 bases. The V gene's germline CDR1 is SGHTA and CDR2 FQGNSA. CDR3 in DNA: TGTGCCAGCAGCTTAGCGCCAGACTCTGGAAACACCATATATTTT. This codes for CASSLAPDSGNTIYF.

This clonotype turned up a few times. The chain employs TRBV5-6 and TRBJ2-4; 7 bases line up with TRBD1. Trimming cost V 3 bases and J 8 bases; bases outside gene matches: 14. CDR3 length: 16 residues. The germline CDR1 and CDR2 sequences are SGHDT and YYEEEE. The CDR3 coding sequence is TGTGCCAGCAGCTCGGACGGACAGGTTAGCCTGGACATTCAGTACTTC. It yields the protein CASSSDGQVSLDIQYF.

The CDR3 region has the DNA TGTGCCAGCAGTTTAAACGCAGGGACAGGGCTCGAGCAGTACTTC. This encodes CASSLNAGTGLEQYF. This chain uses TRBV12-3 or TRBV12-4 with TRBJ2-7, with 9 positions matching TRBD1. This CDR3 region has 15 residues. V lost 2 bases and J lost 6; bases outside the gene matches: 8.

This rearrangement joins TRBV27 to TRBJ1-5; 7 bases align to TRBD1. This CDR3 region has 14 residues. CDR1 is MNHEY and CDR2 is SMNVEV in the germline V gene (reference sequence). With V trimmed by 2 bases and J by 8 bases, 6 bases remained unmatched. CDR3 residues: CASSLLYRGEPQHF. The CDR3 coding sequence is TGTGCCAGCAGTTTACTATACAGGGGAGAGCCCCAGCATTTT.